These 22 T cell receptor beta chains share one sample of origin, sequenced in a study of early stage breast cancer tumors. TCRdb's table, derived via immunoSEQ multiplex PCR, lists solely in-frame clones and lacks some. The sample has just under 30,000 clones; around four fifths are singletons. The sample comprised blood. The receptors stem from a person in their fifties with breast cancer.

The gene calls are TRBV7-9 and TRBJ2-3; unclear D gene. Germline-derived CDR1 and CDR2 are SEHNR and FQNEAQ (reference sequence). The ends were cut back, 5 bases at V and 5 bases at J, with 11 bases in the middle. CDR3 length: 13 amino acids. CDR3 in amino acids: CASSARAQDTQYF. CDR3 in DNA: TGTGCCAGCAGCGCCCGGGCCCAAGATACGCAGTATTTT.

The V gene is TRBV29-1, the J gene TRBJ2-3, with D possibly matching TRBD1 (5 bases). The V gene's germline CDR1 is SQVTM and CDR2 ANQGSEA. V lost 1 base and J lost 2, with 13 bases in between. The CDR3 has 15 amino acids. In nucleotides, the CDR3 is TGCAGCGTTGAAGGGCAGGGTACATCCACAGATACGCAGTATTTT. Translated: CSVEGQGTSTDTQYF.

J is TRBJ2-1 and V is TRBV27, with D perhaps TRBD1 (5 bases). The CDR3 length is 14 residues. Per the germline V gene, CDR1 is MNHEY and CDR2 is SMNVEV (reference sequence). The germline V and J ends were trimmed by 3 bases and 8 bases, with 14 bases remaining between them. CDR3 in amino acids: CASSFGQRGYEQFF. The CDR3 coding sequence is TGTGCCAGCAGTTTTGGTCAAAGGGGATATGAGCAGTTCTTC.

The CDR3 is CSGTGTSGRSSSYNEQFF. The CDR3, as DNA: TGCAGCGGTACCGGGACTAGCGGGAGGTCGAGCTCCTACAATGAGCAGTTCTTC. The chain employs TRBV29-1 and TRBJ2-1; 15 bases align to TRBD2. Germline V gene lookup returns CDR1 SQVTM and CDR2 ANQGSEA. J lost 0 bases, V lost 7 bases, and 10 bases had no gene match. CDR3 size: 18 residues.

CDR3 amino acids: CASSPLNFYEQYF. The CDR3 bases are TGTGCCAGCAGCCCCCTCAACTTCTACGAGCAGTACTTC. The rearrangement uses TRBV14 and TRBJ2-7; D is unclear. The ends were cut back, 4 bases at V and 3 bases at J, with 10 bases in the middle. This CDR3 has 13 amino acids. Germline V gene data show CDR1 as SGHDN and CDR2 as FVKESK.

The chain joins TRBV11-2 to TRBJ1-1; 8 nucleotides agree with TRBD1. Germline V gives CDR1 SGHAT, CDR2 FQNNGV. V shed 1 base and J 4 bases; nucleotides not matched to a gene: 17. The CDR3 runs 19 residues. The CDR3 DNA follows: TGTGCCAGCAGCTTAGGCCCCTTGACCCTTGGGACAGGTATCACTGAAGCTTTCTTT. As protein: CASSLGPLTLGTGITEAFF.

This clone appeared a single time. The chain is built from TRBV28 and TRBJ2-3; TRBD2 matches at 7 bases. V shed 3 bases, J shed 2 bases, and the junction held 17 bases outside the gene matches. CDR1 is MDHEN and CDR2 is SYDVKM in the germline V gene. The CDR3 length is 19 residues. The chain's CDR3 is CASSFGWGGIGQVTDTQYF. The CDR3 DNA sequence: TGTGCCAGCAGTTTCGGTTGGGGGGGTATCGGTCAAGTCACAGATACGCAGTATTTT.

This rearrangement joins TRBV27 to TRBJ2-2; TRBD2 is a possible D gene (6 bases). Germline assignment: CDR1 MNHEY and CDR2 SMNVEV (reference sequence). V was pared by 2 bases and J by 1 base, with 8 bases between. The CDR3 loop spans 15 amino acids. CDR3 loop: CASSLAGMNTGELFF. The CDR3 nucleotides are TGTGCCAGCAGTTTAGCGGGGATGAACACCGGGGAGCTGTTTTTT.

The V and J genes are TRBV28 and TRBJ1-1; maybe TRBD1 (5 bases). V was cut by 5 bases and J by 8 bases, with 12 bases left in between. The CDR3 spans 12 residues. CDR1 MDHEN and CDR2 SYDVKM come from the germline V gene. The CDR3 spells CASSLNRPEAFF. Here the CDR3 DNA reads TGTGCCAGCAGTCTCAACAGGCCCGAAGCTTTCTTT.

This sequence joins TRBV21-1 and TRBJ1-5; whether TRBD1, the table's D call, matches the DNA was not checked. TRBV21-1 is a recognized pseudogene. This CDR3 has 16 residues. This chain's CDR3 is CASSSLVRDRGQPQHF. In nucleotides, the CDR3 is TGTGCCAGCAGCTCCCTAGTTCGGGACAGGGGTCAGCCCCAGCATTTT.

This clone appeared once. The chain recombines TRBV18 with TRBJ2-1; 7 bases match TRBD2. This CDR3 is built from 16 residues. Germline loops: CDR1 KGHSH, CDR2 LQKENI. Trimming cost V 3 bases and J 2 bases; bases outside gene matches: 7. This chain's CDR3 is CASSPSSSGTYNEQFF. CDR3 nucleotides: TGTGCCAGCTCACCTTCATCTAGCGGTACCTACAATGAGCAGTTCTTC.

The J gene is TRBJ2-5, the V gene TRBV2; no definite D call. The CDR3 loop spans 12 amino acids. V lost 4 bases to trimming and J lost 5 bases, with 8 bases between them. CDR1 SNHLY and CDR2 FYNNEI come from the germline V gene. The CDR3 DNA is TGTGCCAGCAGTGCGGTCGGCGAGACCCAGTACTTC. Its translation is CASSAVGETQYF. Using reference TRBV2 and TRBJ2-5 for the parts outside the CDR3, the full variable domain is EPEVTQTPSHQVTQMGQEVILRCVPISNHLYFYWYRQILGQKVEFLVSFYNNEISEKSEIFDDQFSVERPDGSNFTLKIRSTKLEDSAMYFCASSAVGETQYFGPGTRLLVL.

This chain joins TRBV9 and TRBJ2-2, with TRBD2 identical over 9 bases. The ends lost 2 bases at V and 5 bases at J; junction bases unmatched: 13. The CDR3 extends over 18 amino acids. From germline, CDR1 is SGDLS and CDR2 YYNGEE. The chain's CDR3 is CASSVVGGAGGLTGELFF. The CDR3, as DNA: TGTGCCAGCAGCGTCGTTGGTGGTGCGGGGGGGCTGACCGGGGAGCTGTTTTTT. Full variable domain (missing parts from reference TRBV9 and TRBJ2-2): DSGVTQTPKHLITATGQRVTLRCSPRSGDLSVYWYQQSLDQGLQFLIQYYNGEERAKGNILERFSAQQFPDLHSELNLSSLELGDSALYFCASSVVGGAGGLTGELFFGEGSRLTVL.

Here the CDR3 reads CASSPGQPETQYF. CDR3 nucleotides: TGTGCCAGCAGCCCAGGACAGCCAGAGACCCAGTACTTC. The chain carries TRBV7-2 and TRBJ2-5, with D possibly matching TRBD1 (6 bases). Germline loops: CDR1 SGHTA, CDR2 FQGNSA. This CDR3 has 13 amino acids. Trimming left V 5 bases short and J 4 bases short, with 11 bases between.

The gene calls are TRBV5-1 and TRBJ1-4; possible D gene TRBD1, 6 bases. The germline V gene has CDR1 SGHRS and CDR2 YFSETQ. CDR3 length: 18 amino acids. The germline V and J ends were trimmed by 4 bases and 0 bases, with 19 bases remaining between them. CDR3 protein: CASSPEGVVSPTNEKLFF. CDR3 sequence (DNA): TGCGCCAGCAGCCCGGAGGGGGTTGTATCACCAACTAATGAAAAACTGTTTTTT.

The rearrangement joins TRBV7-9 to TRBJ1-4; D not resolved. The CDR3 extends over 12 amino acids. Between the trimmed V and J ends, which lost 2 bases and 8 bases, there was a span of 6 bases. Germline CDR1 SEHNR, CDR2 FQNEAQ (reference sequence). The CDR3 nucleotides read TGTGCCAGCAGCTTATCCGGAGAAAAACTGTTTTTT. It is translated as CASSLSGEKLFF.

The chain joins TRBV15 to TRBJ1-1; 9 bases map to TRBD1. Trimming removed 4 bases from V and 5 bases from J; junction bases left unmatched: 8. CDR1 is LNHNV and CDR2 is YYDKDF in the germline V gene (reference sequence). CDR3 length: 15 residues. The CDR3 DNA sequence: TGTGCCACCAGCAAACCACAGGGGGCGGGTACTGAAGCTTTCTTT. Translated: CATSKPQGAGTEAFF.

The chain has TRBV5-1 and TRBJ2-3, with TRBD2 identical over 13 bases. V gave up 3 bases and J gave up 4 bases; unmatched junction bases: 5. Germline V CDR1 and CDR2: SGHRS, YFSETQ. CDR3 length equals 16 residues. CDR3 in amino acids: CASSSRTSGSPDTQYF. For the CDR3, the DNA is TGCGCCAGCAGCTCCCGGACTAGCGGGAGCCCAGATACGCAGTATTTT.

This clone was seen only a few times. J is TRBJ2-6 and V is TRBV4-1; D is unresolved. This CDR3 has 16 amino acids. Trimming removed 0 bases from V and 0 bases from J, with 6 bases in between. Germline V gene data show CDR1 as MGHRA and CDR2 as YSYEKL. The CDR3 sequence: CASSQEDLSGANVLTF. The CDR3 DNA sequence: TGCGCCAGCAGCCAAGAGGACCTCTCTGGGGCCAACGTCCTGACTTTC.

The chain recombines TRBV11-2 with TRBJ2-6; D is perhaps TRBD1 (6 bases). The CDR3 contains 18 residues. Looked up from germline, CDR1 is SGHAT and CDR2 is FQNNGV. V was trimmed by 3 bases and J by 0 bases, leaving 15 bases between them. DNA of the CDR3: TGTGCCAGCAGCTTTAGGCCGGGACACGGCTCTGGGGCCAACGTCCTGACTTTC. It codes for CASSFRPGHGSGANVLTF.

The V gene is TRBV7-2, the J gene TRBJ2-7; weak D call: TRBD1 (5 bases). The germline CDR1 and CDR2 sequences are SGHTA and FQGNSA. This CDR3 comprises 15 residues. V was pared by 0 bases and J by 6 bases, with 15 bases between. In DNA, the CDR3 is TGTGCCAGCAGCTTAGCGAAAGGCAGGACATCCGAGCAGTACTTC. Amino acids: CASSLAKGRTSEQYF.

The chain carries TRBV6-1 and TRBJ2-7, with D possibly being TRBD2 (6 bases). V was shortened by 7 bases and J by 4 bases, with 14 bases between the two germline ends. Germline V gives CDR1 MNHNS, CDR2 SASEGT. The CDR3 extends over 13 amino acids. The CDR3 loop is CASTNLAPYEQYF. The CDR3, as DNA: TGTGCCAGCACTAATCTAGCGCCGTACGAGCAGTACTTC.